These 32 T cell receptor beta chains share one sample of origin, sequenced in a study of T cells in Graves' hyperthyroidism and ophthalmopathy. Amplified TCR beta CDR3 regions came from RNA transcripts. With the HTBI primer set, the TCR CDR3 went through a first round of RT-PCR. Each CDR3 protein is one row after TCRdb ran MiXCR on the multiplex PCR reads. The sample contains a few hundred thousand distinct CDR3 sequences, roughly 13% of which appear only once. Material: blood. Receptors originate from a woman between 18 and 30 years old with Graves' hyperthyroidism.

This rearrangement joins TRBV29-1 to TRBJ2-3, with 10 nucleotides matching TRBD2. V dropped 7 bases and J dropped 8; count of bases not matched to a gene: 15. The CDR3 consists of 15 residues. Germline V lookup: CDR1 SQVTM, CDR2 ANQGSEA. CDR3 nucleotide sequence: TGCAGCGCTCGGACTAGCGGAGGGGCAGCGGGTACGCAGTATTTT. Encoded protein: CSARTSGGAAGTQYF.

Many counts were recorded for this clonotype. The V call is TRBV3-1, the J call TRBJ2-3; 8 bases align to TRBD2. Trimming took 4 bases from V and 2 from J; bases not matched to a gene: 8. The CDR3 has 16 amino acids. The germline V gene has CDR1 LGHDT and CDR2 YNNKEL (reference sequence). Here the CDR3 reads CASSPTSGTTTDTQYF. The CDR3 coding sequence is TGTGCCAGCAGCCCAACTAGCGGAACGACCACAGATACGCAGTATTTT.

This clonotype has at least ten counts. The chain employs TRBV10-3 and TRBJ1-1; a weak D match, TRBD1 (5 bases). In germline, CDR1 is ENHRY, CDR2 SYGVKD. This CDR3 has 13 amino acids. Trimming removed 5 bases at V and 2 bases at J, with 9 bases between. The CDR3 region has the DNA TGTGCCATCAGTCCCGGGGGTAACACTGAAGCTTTCTTT. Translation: CAISPGGNTEAFF.

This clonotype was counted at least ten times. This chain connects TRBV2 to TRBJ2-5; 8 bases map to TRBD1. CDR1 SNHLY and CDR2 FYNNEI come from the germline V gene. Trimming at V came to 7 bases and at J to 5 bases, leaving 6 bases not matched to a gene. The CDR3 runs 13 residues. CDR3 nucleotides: TGTGCCAGCATGTCCAGGGGGCAGGAGACCCAGTACTTC. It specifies CASMSRGQETQYF.

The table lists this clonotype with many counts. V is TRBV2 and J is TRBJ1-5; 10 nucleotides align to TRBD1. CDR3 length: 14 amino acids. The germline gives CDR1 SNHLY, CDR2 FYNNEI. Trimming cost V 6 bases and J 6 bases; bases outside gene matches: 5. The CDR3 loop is CASRVTGGGQPQHF. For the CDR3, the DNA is TGTGCCAGCAGGGTGACAGGGGGCGGTCAGCCCCAGCATTTT.

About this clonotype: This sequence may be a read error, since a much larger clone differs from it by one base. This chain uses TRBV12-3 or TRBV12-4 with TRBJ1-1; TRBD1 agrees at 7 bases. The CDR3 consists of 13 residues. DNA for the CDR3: TGTGTCAGCAACCAGGGGGGATCCACTGAAGCTTTCTTT. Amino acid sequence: CVSNQGGSTEAFF.

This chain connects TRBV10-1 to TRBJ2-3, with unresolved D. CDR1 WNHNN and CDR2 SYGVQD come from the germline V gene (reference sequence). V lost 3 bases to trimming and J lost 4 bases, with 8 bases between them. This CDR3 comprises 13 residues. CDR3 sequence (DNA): TGCGCCAGCAGTGACATCGGACCAGATACGCAGTATTTT. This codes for CASSDIGPDTQYF.

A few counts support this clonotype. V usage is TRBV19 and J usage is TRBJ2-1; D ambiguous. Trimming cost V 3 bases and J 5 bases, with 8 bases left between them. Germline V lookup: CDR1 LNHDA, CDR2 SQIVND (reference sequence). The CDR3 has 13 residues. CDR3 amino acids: CASSITLNNEQFF. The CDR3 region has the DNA TGTGCCAGTAGTATTACCTTAAACAATGAGCAGTTCTTC.

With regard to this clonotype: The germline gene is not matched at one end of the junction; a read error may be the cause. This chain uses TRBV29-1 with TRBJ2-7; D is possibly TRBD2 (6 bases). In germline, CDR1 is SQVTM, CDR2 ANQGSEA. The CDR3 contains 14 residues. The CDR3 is CSVEGVAAPYEQHF. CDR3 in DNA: TGCAGCGTTGAAGGGGTAGCGGCGCCCTACGAGCAGCACTTC.

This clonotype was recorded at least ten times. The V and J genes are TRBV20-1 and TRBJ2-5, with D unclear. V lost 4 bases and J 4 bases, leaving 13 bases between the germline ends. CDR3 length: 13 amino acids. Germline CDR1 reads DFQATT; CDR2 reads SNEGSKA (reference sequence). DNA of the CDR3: TGCAGTGCTAAAGGTAGCAGCAGAGAGACCCAGTACTTC. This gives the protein CSAKGSSRETQYF.

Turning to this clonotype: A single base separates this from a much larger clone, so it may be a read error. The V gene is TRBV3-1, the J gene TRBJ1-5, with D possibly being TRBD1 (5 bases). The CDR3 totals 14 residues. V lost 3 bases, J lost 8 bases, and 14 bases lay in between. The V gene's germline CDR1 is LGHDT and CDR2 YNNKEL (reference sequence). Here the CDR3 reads CASSQGGRGKPQHF. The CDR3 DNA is TGTGCCAGCAGCCAGGGGGGACGGGGGAAGCCCCAGCATTTT.

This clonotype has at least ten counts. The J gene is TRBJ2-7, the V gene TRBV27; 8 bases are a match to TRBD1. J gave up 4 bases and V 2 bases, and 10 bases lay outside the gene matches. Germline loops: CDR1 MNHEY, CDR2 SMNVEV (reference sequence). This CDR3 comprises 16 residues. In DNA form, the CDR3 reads TGTGCCAGCAGTTTACAATCGGGGACAGGTTCATACGAGCAGTACTTC. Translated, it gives CASSLQSGTGSYEQYF.

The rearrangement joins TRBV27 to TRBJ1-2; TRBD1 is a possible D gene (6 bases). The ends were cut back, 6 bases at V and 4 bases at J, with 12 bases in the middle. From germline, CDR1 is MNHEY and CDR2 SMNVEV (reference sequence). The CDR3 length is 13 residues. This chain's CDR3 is CASRPTGSYGYTF. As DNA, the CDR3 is TGTGCCAGCAGGCCCACAGGGTCCTATGGCTACACCTTC.

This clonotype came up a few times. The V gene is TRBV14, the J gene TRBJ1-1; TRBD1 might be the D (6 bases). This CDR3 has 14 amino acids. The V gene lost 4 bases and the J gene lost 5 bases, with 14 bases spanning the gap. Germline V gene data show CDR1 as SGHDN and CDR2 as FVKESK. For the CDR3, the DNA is TGTGCCAGCAGCCTGAACACAGGGAGTACTGAAGCTTTCTTT. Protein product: CASSLNTGSTEAFF.

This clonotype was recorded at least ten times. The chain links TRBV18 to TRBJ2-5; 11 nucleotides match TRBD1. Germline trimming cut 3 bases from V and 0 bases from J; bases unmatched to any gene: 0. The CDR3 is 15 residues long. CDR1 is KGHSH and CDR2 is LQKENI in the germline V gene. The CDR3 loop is CASSPDRGHQETQYF. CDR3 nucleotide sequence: TGTGCCAGCTCACCGGACAGGGGGCACCAAGAGACCCAGTACTTC. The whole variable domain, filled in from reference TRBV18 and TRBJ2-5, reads NAGVMQNPRHLVRRRGQEARLRCSPMKGHSHVYWYRQLPEEGLKFMVYLQKENIIDESGMPKERFSAEFPKEGPSILRIQQVVRGDSAAYFCASSPDRGHQETQYFGPGTRLLVL.

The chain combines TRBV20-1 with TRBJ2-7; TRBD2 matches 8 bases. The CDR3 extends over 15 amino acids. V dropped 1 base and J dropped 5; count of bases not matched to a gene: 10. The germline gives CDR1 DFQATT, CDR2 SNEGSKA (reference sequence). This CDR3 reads CSARGGAGGGNEQYF. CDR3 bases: TGCAGTGCTAGAGGGGGGGCGGGAGGAGGTAACGAGCAGTACTTC.

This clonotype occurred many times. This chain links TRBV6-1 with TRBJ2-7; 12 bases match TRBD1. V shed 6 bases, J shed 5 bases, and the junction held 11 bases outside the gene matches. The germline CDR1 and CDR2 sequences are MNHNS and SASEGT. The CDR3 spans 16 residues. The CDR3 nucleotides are TGTGCCAGCAGCAGCAACCCGGGACAGGGGGCCCACGAGCAGTACTTC. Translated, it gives CASSSNPGQGAHEQYF.

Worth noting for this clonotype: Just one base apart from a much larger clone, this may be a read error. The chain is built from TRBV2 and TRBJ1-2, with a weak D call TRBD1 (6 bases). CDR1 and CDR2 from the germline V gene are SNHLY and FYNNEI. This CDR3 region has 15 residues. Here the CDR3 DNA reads TGTGCCAGCAGCCCCCTGGGGGGGGCGCAGTATGGCCACACCTTC. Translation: CASSPLGGAQYGHTF.

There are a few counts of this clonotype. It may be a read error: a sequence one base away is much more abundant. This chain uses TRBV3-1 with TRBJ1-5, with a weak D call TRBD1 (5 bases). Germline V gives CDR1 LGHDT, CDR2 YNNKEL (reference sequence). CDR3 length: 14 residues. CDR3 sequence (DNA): TGTGCCAGCAGCCCTCGGGACTTCAATCAGCCCCGGCATTTT. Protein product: CASSPRDFNQPRHF.

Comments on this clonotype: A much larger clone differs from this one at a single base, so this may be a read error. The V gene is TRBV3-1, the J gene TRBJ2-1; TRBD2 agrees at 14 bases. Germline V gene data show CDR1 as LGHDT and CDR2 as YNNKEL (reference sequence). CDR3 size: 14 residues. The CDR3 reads CAGSQGTSGREQFF. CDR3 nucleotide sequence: TGTGCCGGCAGCCAAGGGACTAGCGGGAGAGAGCAGTTCTTC.

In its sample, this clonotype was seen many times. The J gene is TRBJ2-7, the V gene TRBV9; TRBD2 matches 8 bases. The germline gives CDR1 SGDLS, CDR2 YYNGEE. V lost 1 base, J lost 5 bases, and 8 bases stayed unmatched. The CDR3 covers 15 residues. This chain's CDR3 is CASSVSAGVRDEQYF. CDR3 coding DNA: TGTGCCAGCAGCGTATCAGCGGGAGTGCGGGACGAGCAGTACTTC. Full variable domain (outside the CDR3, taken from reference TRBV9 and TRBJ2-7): DSGVTQTPKHLITATGQRVTLRCSPRSGDLSVYWYQQSLDQGLQFLIQYYNGEERAKGNILERFSAQQFPDLHSELNLSSLELGDSALYFCASSVSAGVRDEQYFGPGTRLTVT.

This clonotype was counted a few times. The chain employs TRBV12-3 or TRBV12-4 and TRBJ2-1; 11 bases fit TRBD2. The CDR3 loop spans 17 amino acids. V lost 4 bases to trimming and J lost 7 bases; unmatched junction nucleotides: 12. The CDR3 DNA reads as TGTGCCAGCAGTTCCTACTCACTAGCGGGAGTCGAGAATGAGCAGTTCTTC. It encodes CASSSYSLAGVENEQFF.

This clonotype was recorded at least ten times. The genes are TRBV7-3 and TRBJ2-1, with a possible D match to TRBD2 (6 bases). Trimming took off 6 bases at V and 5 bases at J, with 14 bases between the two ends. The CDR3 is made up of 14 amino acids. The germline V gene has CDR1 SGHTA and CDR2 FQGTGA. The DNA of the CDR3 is TGTGCCAGCAGTAATGCGGGACGCAACAATGAGCAGTTCTTC. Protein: CASSNAGRNNEQFF.

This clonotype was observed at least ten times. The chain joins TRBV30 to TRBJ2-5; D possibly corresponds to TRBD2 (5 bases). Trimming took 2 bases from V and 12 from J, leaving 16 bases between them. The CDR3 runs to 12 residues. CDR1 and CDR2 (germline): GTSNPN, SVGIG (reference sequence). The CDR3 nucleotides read TGTGCCTGGAGTCTCGGGAATTCTCCCAAGTACTTC. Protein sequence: CAWSLGNSPKYF.

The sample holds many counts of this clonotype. The CDR3 here is CASSQGQGTWNTEAFF. The CDR3 bases are TGTGCCAGCAGCCAAGGACAGGGTACTTGGAACACTGAAGCTTTCTTT. This chain links TRBV7-2 with TRBJ1-1; 8 bases map to TRBD1. Trimming cost V 5 bases and J 1 base; bases outside gene matches: 9. The CDR3 has 16 residues. Germline V gives CDR1 SGHTA, CDR2 FQGNSA. The whole variable domain, remainder taken from reference TRBV7-2 and TRBJ1-1, is GAGVSQSPSNKVTEKGKDVELRCDPISGHTALYWYRQSLGQGLEFLIYFQGNSAPDKSGLPSDRFSAERTGGSVSTLTIQRTQQEDSAVYLCASSQGQGTWNTEAFFGQGTRLTVV.

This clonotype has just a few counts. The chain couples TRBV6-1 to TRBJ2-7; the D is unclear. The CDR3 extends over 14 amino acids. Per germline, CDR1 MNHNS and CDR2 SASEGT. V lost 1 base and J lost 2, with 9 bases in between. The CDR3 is CASSEGGFTYEQYF. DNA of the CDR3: TGTGCCAGCAGTGAAGGGGGATTTACCTACGAGCAGTACTTC.

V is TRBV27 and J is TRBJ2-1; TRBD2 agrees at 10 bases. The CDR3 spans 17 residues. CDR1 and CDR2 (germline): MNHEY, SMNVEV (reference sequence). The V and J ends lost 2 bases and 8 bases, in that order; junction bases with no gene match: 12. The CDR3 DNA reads TGTGCCAGCAGTTTAGACCCCAGCGGGAGGGCCAAAGATGAGCAGTTCTTC. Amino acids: CASSLDPSGRAKDEQFF.

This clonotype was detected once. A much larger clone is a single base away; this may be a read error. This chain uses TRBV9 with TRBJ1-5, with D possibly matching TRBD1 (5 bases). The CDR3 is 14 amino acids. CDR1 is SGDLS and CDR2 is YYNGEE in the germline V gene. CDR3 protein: CTSSEDNSNQPQHF. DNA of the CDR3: TGTACCAGCAGCGAGGACAATAGCAATCAGCCCCAGCATTTT.

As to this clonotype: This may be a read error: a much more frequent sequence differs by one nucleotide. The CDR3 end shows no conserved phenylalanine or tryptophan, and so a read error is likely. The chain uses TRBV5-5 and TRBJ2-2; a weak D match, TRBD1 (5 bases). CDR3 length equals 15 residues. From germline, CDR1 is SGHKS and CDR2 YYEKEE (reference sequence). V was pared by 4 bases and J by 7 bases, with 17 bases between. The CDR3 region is CASSQITGFDGELFS. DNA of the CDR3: TGTGCCAGCAGCCAAATCACAGGATTTGACGGGGAGCTGTTTTCT.

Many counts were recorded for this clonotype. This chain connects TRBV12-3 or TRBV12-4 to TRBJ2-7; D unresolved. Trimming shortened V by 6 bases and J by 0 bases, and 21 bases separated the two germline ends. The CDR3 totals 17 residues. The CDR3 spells CASSRSPGVLSSYEQYF. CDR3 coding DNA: TGTGCCAGCAGCCGATCTCCGGGCGTACTTAGCTCCTACGAGCAGTACTTC.

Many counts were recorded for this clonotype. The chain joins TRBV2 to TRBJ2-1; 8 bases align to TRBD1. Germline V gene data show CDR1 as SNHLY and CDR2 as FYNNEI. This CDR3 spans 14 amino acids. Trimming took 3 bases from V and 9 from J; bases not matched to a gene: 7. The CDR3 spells CASSEDRVVGEQFF. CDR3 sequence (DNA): TGTGCCAGCAGTGAGGACAGGGTAGTAGGTGAGCAGTTCTTC.

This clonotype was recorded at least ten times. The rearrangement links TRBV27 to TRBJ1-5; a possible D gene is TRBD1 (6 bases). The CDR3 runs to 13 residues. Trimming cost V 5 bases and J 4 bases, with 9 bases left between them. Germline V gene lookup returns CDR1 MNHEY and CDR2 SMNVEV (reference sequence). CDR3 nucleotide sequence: TGTGCCAGCAGTCAAGGACAGAATCAGCCCCAGCATTTT. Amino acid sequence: CASSQGQNQPQHF.